This is a list of T cell receptor beta chains from one sample in a study of blood T cells in healthy people across ages. TCRdb recomputed calls from the 5' RACE reads with MiXCR, one row per CDR3 protein. The sample includes 890,000 or so distinct CDR3 sequences, around two thirds of them seen just once. The specimen sequenced was blood. Receptors were obtained from a man aged 25 to 40 in good health. The conserved cysteine and the conserved F or W are not part of the CDR3 here.

v_call	j_call	cdr3_aa
TRBV4-3	TRBJ2-1	ASSRETHLYNEQF
TRBV12-3/TRBV12-4	TRBJ2-7	ASSYRTAPTYEQY
TRBV7-3	TRBJ2-1	ASSISGGANEQF
TRBV27	TRBJ2-1	ASSLMGGQLLSNEQF
TRBV7-2	TRBJ2-3	ASRSQVPDTQY
TRBV20-1	TRBJ2-3	SASPVGGGLTKGTDTQY
TRBV5-1	.	ASSLEVQVLSYEQY
TRBV10-3	TRBJ2-3	AIRGHGNTDTQY
TRBV7-8	TRBJ2-1	ASTIYQGGTSSYNEQF
TRBV6-1	TRBJ1-2	ASRGIPIQGAGGYT
TRBV10-3	TRBJ1-6	AISAGQGVTTLH
TRBV4-3	TRBJ2-5	ASSQATSGQETQY
TRBV29-1	TRBJ2-7	SVEDLGENYEQY
TRBV28	.	AAQTSGWETQY
TRBV2	TRBJ2-3	LHGSTDTQY
TRBV7-3	TRBJ2-3	ASSPGQGANTQY
TRBV24-1	TRBJ1-5	ATSEGSSNQPQH
TRBV9	TRBJ2-3	ASSATSQTSTDTQY
TRBV10-3	TRBJ2-7	AISPGQGASEQY
TRBV28	TRBJ1-5	ASSFGAGTTNQPQH
TRBV7-2	TRBJ2-3	ASTLAGDGSTDTQY
TRBV9	TRBJ2-7	VSSAAGRGYEQY
TRBV20-1	TRBJ2-7	SARLGLSLSYEQY
TRBV9	TRBJ1-2	ASSEAGAGYT
TRBV25-1	.	ASRHGVKYEQY
TRBV9	TRBJ2-1	ASSPTEGNEQF
TRBV10-3	TRBJ2-2	AISTSGGQIGELF
TRBV7-8	TRBJ2-6	ASSHFGGSGTNVLT
TRBV29-1	TRBJ2-4	SVEQGRDIQY
TRBV28	TRBJ2-7	ASSLSGAGFSYEQY
TRBV29-1	TRBJ2-1	SVVLGGRAQRGQF
TRBV4-1	TRBJ2-3	ASSQRDRDTDTQY
TRBV24-1	TRBJ2-1	ATSAWEKYNEQF
TRBV9	TRBJ1-5	ASSVGIYSNQPQH
TRBV2	TRBJ2-1	ASRTGTRGEQF
TRBV4-3	TRBJ2-5	ASSQENGEPQETQY
TRBV7-2	TRBJ1-2	ASSPGAKRHGYT
TRBV28	TRBJ2-7	ASIGTSRSYEQY
TRBV15	TRBJ2-7	ATSRDLGTGPYEQY
TRBV29-1	TRBJ2-1	SSSEGRNEQF
TRBV27	TRBJ2-7	ASSSYPGTDGYEQY
TRBV9	TRBJ2-1	ASSARANEQF
TRBV9	TRBJ1-2	ASSVDLGLGYGYT
TRBV3-1	.	ASSQQGTGLDEQY
TRBV7-3	TRBJ2-7	ASSLTPGGFYEQY
TRBV6-4	TRBJ2-1	ASSDSGGAGNEQF
TRBV6-2/TRBV6-3	TRBJ2-7	ASSRDSFSYEQY
TRBV6-1	TRBJ2-7	ASCRGGSYEQY
TRBV28	TRBJ2-1	ASGVGRTEQF
TRBV2	TRBJ2-5	ASSESVQGGQTQY